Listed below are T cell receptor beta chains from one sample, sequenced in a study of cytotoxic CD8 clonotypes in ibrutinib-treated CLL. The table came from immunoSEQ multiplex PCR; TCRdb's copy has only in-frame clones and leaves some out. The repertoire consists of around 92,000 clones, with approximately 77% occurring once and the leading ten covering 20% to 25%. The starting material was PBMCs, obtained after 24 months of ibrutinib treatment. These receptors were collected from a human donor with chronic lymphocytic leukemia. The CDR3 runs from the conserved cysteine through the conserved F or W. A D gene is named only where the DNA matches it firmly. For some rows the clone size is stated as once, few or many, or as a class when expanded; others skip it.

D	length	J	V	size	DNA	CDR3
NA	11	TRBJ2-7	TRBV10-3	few	TGTGCCTCTGGGGAGTACTACGAGCAGTACTTC	CASGEYYEQYF
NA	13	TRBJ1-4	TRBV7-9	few	TGTGCCAGCACCCTCGCGGGGCGCGAAAAACTGTTTTTT	CASTLAGREKLFF
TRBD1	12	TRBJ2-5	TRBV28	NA	TGTGCCAGCAGACAGGGGGCGGGGACCCAGTACTTC	CASRQGAGTQYF
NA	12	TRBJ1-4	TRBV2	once	TGTGCCAGCAGGGGGGAAAATGAAAAACTGTTTTTT	CASRGENEKLFF
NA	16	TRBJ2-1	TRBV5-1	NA	TGCGCCAGCAGCTTGGTGCCGGGGAGCTCCTACAATGAGCAGTTCTTC	CASSLVPGSSYNEQFF
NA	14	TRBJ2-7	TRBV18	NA	TGTGCCAGCTCCCTCTCCGGGGGCTCCTACGAGCAGTACTTC	CASSLSGGSYEQYF
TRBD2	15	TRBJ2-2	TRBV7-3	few	TGTGCCAGCAGCAGGACTAGCGGTTACACCGGGGAGCTGTTTTTT	CASSRTSGYTGELFF
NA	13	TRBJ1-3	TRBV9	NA	TGTGCCAGCAGCGTAGGGAGTGGAAACACCATATATTTT	CASSVGSGNTIYF
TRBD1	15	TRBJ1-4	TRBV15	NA	TGTGCCACCAGCAGCCTAACAGGGGTAGGAGAAAAACTGTTTTTT	CATSSLTGVGEKLFF
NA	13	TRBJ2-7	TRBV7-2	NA	TGTGCCAGCAGCAAGGACAAGCCCTACGAGCAGTACTTC	CASSKDKPYEQYF
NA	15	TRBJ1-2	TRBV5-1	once	TGCGCCAGCAGCCAAACCGCCGGGACAAACTATGGCTACACCTTC	CASSQTAGTNYGYTF
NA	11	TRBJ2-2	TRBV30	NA	TGTGCCTGTTTAATCGCGACGGAGCTGTTTTTT	CACLIATELFF
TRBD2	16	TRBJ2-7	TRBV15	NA	TGTGCCACCAGCAGAGATCCCCTAGCGGGAGTGCACGAGCAGTACTTC	CATSRDPLAGVHEQYF
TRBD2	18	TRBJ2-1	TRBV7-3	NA	TGTGCCAGCAGCTCCTCAGTGGGGCTAGCGGTAACCTACAATGAGCAGTTCTTC	CASSSSVGLAVTYNEQFF
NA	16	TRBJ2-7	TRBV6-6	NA	TGTGCCAGCAGTTACTCAGAGTACGGCGGGAACTACGAGCAGTACTTC	CASSYSEYGGNYEQYF
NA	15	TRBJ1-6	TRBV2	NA	TGTGCCAGCACCGAGGGCAGCTCCTATAATTCACCCCTCCACTTT	CASTEGSSYNSPLHF
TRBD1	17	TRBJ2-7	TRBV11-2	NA	TGTGCCAGCAGCTTAGAAAAGGGTCGGGACAGGATCTACGAGCAGTACTTC	CASSLEKGRDRIYEQYF
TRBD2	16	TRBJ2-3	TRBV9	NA	TGTGCCAGCAGCGTAGGAGAGCTAGCGGGATCAGATACGCAGTATTTT	CASSVGELAGSDTQYF
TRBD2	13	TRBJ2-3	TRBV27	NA	TGTGCCAGCACCCTAGCGGGAGCGGATACGCAGTATTTT	CASTLAGADTQYF
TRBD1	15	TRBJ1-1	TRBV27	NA	TGTGCCAGCAGTCGGAGGGACAGGGTAGAAGCTGAAGCTTTCTTT	CASSRRDRVEAEAFF
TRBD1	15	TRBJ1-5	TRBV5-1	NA	TGCGCCAGCAGCTTCCTGGACAGGAAGAATCAGCCCCAGCATTTT	CASSFLDRKNQPQHF
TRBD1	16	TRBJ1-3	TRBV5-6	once	TGTGCCAGCAGCTTGGTGAGGACAGGGGCACGAAACACCATATATTTT	CASSLVRTGARNTIYF
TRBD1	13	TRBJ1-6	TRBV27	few	TGTGCCACCCAGATAGGGGGCAATTCACCCCTCCACTTT	CATQIGGNSPLHF
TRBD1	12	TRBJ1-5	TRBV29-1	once	TGCAGCGTTCGGACAGGGGATCAGCCCCAGCATTTT	CSVRTGDQPQHF
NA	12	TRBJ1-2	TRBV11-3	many	TGTGCCAGCAGCTCAGACGGTATCGGCTACACCTTC	CASSSDGIGYTF
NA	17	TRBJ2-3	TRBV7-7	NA	TGTGCCAGCAGCTTAAAAGGGTACGGGGATGGCACAGATACGCAGTATTTT	CASSLKGYGDGTDTQYF
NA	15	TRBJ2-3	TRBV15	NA	TGTGCCACCAGCAGAGTTTCCACCGGTGGAGATACGCAGTATTTT	CATSRVSTGGDTQYF